The TCR beta chain described here comes from a study of blood T cell repertoires in COVID-19. In the study overall: The United States, Italy and Spain supplied acute and convalescent COVID-19 samples. Sources were T cells, B-cell-depleted T cells, or PBMCs; the material itself was cDNA or gDNA.

How the authors handled the data: Amplification with reference gene primers provided the estimates of nucleated cell counts. Using immunoSEQ multiplex PCR, the repertoire was profiled, and TCRdb retains in-frame clones only, with some absent. The D gene and trimming were derived from the DNA, and the V and J assignments and clone size from that table. In the table there are approximately 190,000 clones, 88% of which are singletons. The CDR3 is 18 amino acids. Germline lookup yields CDR1 MNHEY and CDR2 SVGEGT. V trimming: 2 bases; J trimming: 6 bases; junction bases outside the gene matches: 16. The chain joins TRBV6-2 or TRBV6-3 to TRBJ2-4; 7 nucleotides line up with TRBD2. The TCR was taken from a woman in her thirties or forties who had recovered from COVID-19. Sequencing was done on a sample of peripheral blood. In nucleotides, the CDR3 is TGTGCCAGCAGTTACATGGGCGGGAGTGTTTCAACCCCAAACATTCAGTACTTC. Protein sequence: CASSYMGGSVSTPNIQYF.